The 18 T cell receptor beta chains below were found in one sample sequenced in a study of T cells in Graves' hyperthyroidism and ophthalmopathy. There were TCR beta CDR3 regions amplified from RNA transcripts. First-round RT-PCR targeting the TCR CDR3 was performed with the HTBI primer set. TCRdb redid the calling of the multiplex PCR reads with MiXCR, one entry per CDR3 protein. The repertoire consists of 90,000 to 120,000 distinct CDR3 sequences, with about 16% occurring once and the leading ten covering 40% to 50%. The sample was blood. Every receptor here comes from a woman aged 45-59 years with Graves' hyperthyroidism.

The J gene is TRBJ2-1, the V gene TRBV30; TRBD2 matches at 12 bases. The CDR3 length is 14 residues. V shed 8 bases and J 4 bases; nucleotides not matched to a gene: 6. Germline V gene sequence: CDR1 GTSNPN, CDR2 SVGIG (reference sequence). In nucleotides, the CDR3 is TGTGCCCACCGGACTAGCGGGGCTTACAATGAGCAGTTCTTC. Protein product: CAHRTSGAYNEQFF.

The sample holds a few counts of this clonotype. This chain links TRBV5-1 with TRBJ1-3; 8 bases fit TRBD1. J was trimmed by 4 bases and V by 2 bases; bases with no gene match: 5. From germline, CDR1 is SGHRS and CDR2 YFSETQ. There are 15 residues in the CDR3. The CDR3 DNA reads TGCGCCAGCAGCTTTCAGGGGGCCCCGGGAAACACCATATATTTT. This gives the protein CASSFQGAPGNTIYF.

This clonotype was seen ten or more times. The CDR3 region is CASSPLGGAGYTF. Here the CDR3 DNA reads TGTGCCAGCAGTCCCCTAGGGGGGGCTGGCTACACCTTC. This rearrangement joins TRBV6-1 to TRBJ1-2, with D possibly TRBD1 on 6 matching bases. This CDR3 has 13 residues. V was clipped by 5 bases and J by 7 bases, with 14 bases between them. CDR1 and CDR2 (germline): MNHNS, SASEGT.

This clonotype was recorded many times. V usage is TRBV28 and J usage is TRBJ1-1, with 9 bases that match TRBD1. Germline CDR1 reads MDHEN; CDR2 reads SYDVKM. The trim removed 6 bases at V and 7 bases at J, leaving 6 bases unmatched. The CDR3 spans 13 residues. The CDR3 protein is CASRLQGASEAFF. CDR3 DNA sequence: TGTGCCAGCAGATTACAGGGGGCGAGTGAAGCTTTCTTT.

Comment on this clonotype: A read error may be the cause here, since a much bigger clone is one base away. This chain uses TRBV6-5 with TRBJ2-2, with 9 bases matching TRBD2. The CDR3 is 16 amino acids. Germline V lookup: CDR1 MNHEY, CDR2 SVGAGI. DNA of the CDR3: TGTGCCAGCAGTTCCACCGGGACTAGCCTCACCGGGGAGCTGCTTTTT. This sequence encodes CASSSTGTSLTGELLF.

This clonotype was found many times. The chain carries TRBV12-3 or TRBV12-4 and TRBJ1-3, with TRBD1 matching 7 bases. CDR3 length: 17 residues. The V gene end was trimmed by 4 bases and the J gene end by 2 bases; junction bases not matched to a gene: 11. DNA of the CDR3: TGTGCCAGCAGTTCAGGGGGAACCGGGACAACTGGAAACACCATATATTTT. Protein product: CASSSGGTGTTGNTIYF.

This clonotype was observed at least ten times. CDR3 loop: CASSPGAGGNTIYF. The CDR3 DNA reads as TGTGCCAGCTCCCCAGGGGCAGGGGGAAACACCATATATTTT. The chain combines TRBV7-2 with TRBJ1-3; possible D gene TRBD1, 6 bases. The CDR3 loop spans 14 amino acids. Germline V lookup: CDR1 SGHTA, CDR2 FQGNSA. Trimming cost V 8 bases and J 4 bases, with 15 bases left between them.

DNA for the CDR3: TGTGCCAGCAGTTTAGGCGGATCCATGAACACTGAAGCTTTCTTT. Encoded protein: CASSLGGSMNTEAFF. The V call is TRBV12-3 or TRBV12-4, the J call TRBJ1-1; D is unresolved. The CDR3 extends over 15 amino acids. Trimming removed 1 base from V and 0 bases from J, with 9 bases in between.

The chain is built from TRBV5-5 and TRBJ2-3, with TRBD2 matching over 14 bases. The germline V gene has CDR1 SGHKS and CDR2 YYEKEE (reference sequence). Trimming removed 4 bases from V and 8 bases from J; junction bases left unmatched: 12. This CDR3 has 17 amino acids. CDR3 DNA: TGTGCCAGCAGCACGGGAGGCAGCGGACTAGCGGGGGGTACGCAGTATTTT. Protein: CASSTGGSGLAGGTQYF.

This clonotype has at least ten counts. The chain combines TRBV11-2 with TRBJ2-2, with TRBD1 identical over 7 bases. After removal of 1 base from V and 7 bases from J, the junction contained 3 bases not matched to a gene. The germline V gene has CDR1 SGHAT and CDR2 FQNNGV. This CDR3 contains 14 residues. The CDR3 loop is CASSLAQGVGELFF. The CDR3 DNA follows: TGTGCCAGCAGCTTAGCCCAGGGGGTCGGGGAGCTGTTTTTT.

This clonotype was detected many times. This rearrangement joins TRBV5-1 to TRBJ1-1, with D possibly being TRBD1 (6 bases). The CDR3 is 15 residues long. The germline CDR1 and CDR2 sequences are SGHRS and YFSETQ. V dropped 0 bases and J dropped 5 bases, with 14 bases sitting between them. This CDR3 reads CASSLGGRGATEAFF. CDR3 DNA: TGCGCCAGCAGCTTGGGGGGCAGGGGAGCGACTGAAGCTTTCTTT.

In its sample, this clonotype was seen many times. The chain employs TRBV30 and TRBJ1-1; D gene uncertain. The ends were cut back, 5 bases at V and 1 base at J, with 8 bases in the middle. From germline, CDR1 is GTSNPN and CDR2 SVGIG (reference sequence). This CDR3 contains 12 residues. CDR3 sequence reads: CAWEDGNTEAFF. The CDR3, as DNA: TGTGCCTGGGAAGACGGGAACACTGAAGCTTTCTTT.

This clonotype was seen many times. This chain connects TRBV28 to TRBJ2-7; TRBD2 matches 8 bases. Germline trimming cut 6 bases from V and 3 bases from J; bases unmatched to any gene: 7. Germline CDR1 reads MDHEN; CDR2 reads SYDVKM. This CDR3 spans 14 amino acids. CDR3 loop: CASSGGLDNYEQYV. CDR3 coding DNA: TGTGCCAGCAGCGGGGGACTAGATAACTACGAGCAGTACGTC.

This clonotype was seen many times. The chain recombines TRBV11-2 with TRBJ2-1; 8 positions agree with TRBD2. Germline values: CDR1 SGHAT, CDR2 FQNNGV. Unmatched junction bases numbered 11, after V lost 5 bases and J lost 5 bases. This CDR3 is 16 amino acids long. Written as DNA, the CDR3 is TGTGCCAGCAGCGCGACAGGCGGGAGGAGGGACAATGAGCAGTTCTTC. Translation: CASSATGGRRDNEQFF.

This clonotype was seen at least ten times. The rearrangement joins TRBV6-1 to TRBJ1-5; D perhaps matches TRBD1 (6 bases). Looked up from germline, CDR1 is MNHNS and CDR2 is SASEGT. V lost 6 bases and J 1 base, leaving 10 bases between the germline ends. The CDR3 contains 14 residues. The chain's CDR3 is CASRGTLSNQPQHF. The CDR3, as DNA: TGTGCCAGCAGAGGGACACTAAGCAATCAGCCCCAGCATTTT.

This clonotype was seen ten or more times. The V and J genes are TRBV27 and TRBJ2-2, with 9 bases matching TRBD1. The CDR3 runs to 16 residues. V shed 5 bases and J 1 base; nucleotides not matched to a gene: 5. CDR1 is MNHEY, CDR2 SMNVEV, per germline (reference sequence). DNA of the CDR3: TGTGCCAGCAGTCGCGACAGGGGGAGGAACACCGGGGAGCTGTTTTTT. It is translated as CASSRDRGRNTGELFF.

This clonotype has ten or more counts. The genes are TRBV12-3 or TRBV12-4 and TRBJ1-1, with a possible D match to TRBD1 (6 bases). The CDR3 runs to 13 residues. Trimming stripped 3 bases from V and 4 bases from J, with 9 bases between. The CDR3 coding sequence is TGTGCCAGCAGTTTTCAACAGGGCACTGAAGCTTTCTTT. As protein: CASSFQQGTEAFF.

This clonotype was counted at least ten times. The J gene is TRBJ2-5, the V gene TRBV18, with D tentatively TRBD2 (6 bases). The CDR3 extends over 14 amino acids. Looked up from germline, CDR1 is KGHSH and CDR2 is LQKENI. Trimming took off 4 bases at V and 4 bases at J, with 13 bases between the two ends. The CDR3 protein is CASSLSAGPETQYF. Here the CDR3 DNA reads TGTGCCAGCTCACTCTCAGCGGGCCCAGAGACCCAGTACTTC.